This is a list of T cell receptor beta chains from one sample in a study of cytomegalovirus exposure and HLA in healthy donors. Clones were sequenced by immunoSEQ multiplex PCR, and TCRdb holds only the in-frame ones, with some missing. This table holds some 90,000 clones, 65% to 85% found once. Sequences were obtained from PBMCs. The receptors stem from a woman in her seventies in good health and CMV-seropositive. Each CDR3 is given with its conserved first and last residue. A D gene is named only where the DNA matches it firmly. Size values are once, few and many counts, or a class for expanded clones, and some rows have none.

V gene: TRBV28; D gene: -; J gene: TRBJ2-7; clone size: -; CDR3 DNA: TGTGCCAGCACCCGAGGGTCCTACGAGCAGTACTTC; CDR3 protein: CASTRGSYEQYF
V gene: TRBV19; D gene: TRBD2; J gene: TRBJ2-3; clone size: -; CDR3 DNA: TGTGCCAGTAGACTGGGACTAGCGGGGGGACTTAGCACAGATACGCAGTATTTT; CDR3 protein: CASRLGLAGGLSTDTQYF
V gene: TRBV5-6; D gene: -; J gene: TRBJ2-5; clone size: -; CDR3 DNA: TGTGCCAGCAGCCCTGACCGGGGAGAGGCCCAGTACTTC; CDR3 protein: CASSPDRGEAQYF
V gene: TRBV10-3; D gene: TRBD1; J gene: TRBJ2-7; clone size: -; CDR3 DNA: TGTGCCATCAGCCAGGGGGCGAGGAAGTCCTACGAGCAGTACTTC; CDR3 protein: CAISQGARKSYEQYF
V gene: TRBV5-1; D gene: -; J gene: TRBJ2-3; clone size: -; CDR3 DNA: TGCGCCAGCAGTTCCCAGCGTAGCAACTCAGATACGCAGTATTTT; CDR3 protein: CASSSQRSNSDTQYF
V gene: TRBV27; D gene: -; J gene: TRBJ2-7; clone size: -; CDR3 DNA: -; CDR3 protein: CASSFLAGGSIEQYF
V gene: TRBV27; D gene: -; J gene: TRBJ2-3; clone size: few; CDR3 DNA: TGTGCCACCCGCCAAGGGGAAAACACAGATACGCAGTATTTT; CDR3 protein: CATRQGENTDTQYF
V gene: TRBV5-1; D gene: TRBD2; J gene: TRBJ2-5; clone size: few; CDR3 DNA: TGCGCCAGCAGCTCTGGGCCAGCGGGGGGGCTTCAAGAGACCCAGTACTTC; CDR3 protein: CASSSGPAGGLQETQYF
V gene: TRBV27; D gene: -; J gene: TRBJ2-1; clone size: once; CDR3 DNA: TGTGCCAGCAGTCCCCATACTAGTTACAATGAGCAGTTCTTC; CDR3 protein: CASSPHTSYNEQFF
V gene: TRBV13; D gene: -; J gene: TRBJ2-7; clone size: -; CDR3 DNA: TGTGCCAGCAGCTTAGAGGTAGGGGGCGCGGGGGAGCAGTACTTC; CDR3 protein: CASSLEVGGAGEQYF
V gene: TRBV10-1; D gene: -; J gene: TRBJ2-7; clone size: -; CDR3 DNA: TGCGCCAGCAGTGAGATGGAGGACTACGAGCAGTACTTC; CDR3 protein: CASSEMEDYEQYF
V gene: TRBV9; D gene: -; J gene: TRBJ2-2; clone size: -; CDR3 DNA: TGTGCCAGCAGCGCGCGAGGGGGAGATGGGGAGCTGTTTTTT; CDR3 protein: CASSARGGDGELFF
V gene: TRBV4-2; D gene: -; J gene: TRBJ2-7; clone size: -; CDR3 DNA: TGTGCCAGCAGCCAAGCTAGGCACCCCTACGAGCAGTACTTC; CDR3 protein: CASSQARHPYEQYF
V gene: TRBV19; D gene: -; J gene: TRBJ1-6; clone size: few; CDR3 DNA: TGTGCCAGTAGTATTCTGAGCTTGGATTCACCCCTCCACTTT; CDR3 protein: CASSILSLDSPLHF
V gene: TRBV2; D gene: TRBD2; J gene: TRBJ2-1; clone size: -; CDR3 DNA: TGTGCCATTAACACGGGGAAGCGGGGGATCAATGAGCAGTTCTTC; CDR3 protein: CAINTGKRGINEQFF
V gene: TRBV29-1; D gene: TRBD1; J gene: TRBJ2-3; clone size: -; CDR3 DNA: TGCAGCGTTGAAGCCACAGGGGGCGGGGGCACAGATACGCAGTATTTT; CDR3 protein: CSVEATGGGGTDTQYF
V gene: TRBV11-2; D gene: -; J gene: TRBJ2-7; clone size: -; CDR3 DNA: TGTGCCAGCAGCTTAGCAGCCTACGAGCAGTACTTC; CDR3 protein: CASSLAAYEQYF
V gene: TRBV9; D gene: TRBD2; J gene: TRBJ2-2; clone size: -; CDR3 DNA: TGTGCCAGCAGCTTAAGACTAGCGGGGGGGAACACCGGGGAGCTGTTTTTT; CDR3 protein: CASSLRLAGGNTGELFF
V gene: TRBV4-2; D gene: TRBD2; J gene: TRBJ2-2; clone size: once; CDR3 DNA: TGTGCCAGCTTTTTAGCGGGGGGTCCGAACACCGGGGAGCTGTTTTTT; CDR3 protein: CASFLAGGPNTGELFF
V gene: TRBV30; D gene: -; J gene: TRBJ2-5; clone size: few; CDR3 DNA: TGTGCCTGGAGTACTGACTCGCAAGAGACCCAGTACTTC; CDR3 protein: CAWSTDSQETQYF
V gene: TRBV30; D gene: TRBD2; J gene: TRBJ2-3; clone size: -; CDR3 DNA: TGTGCCTGGAGTGTACGTCCGGGGGGGCGACGAGATACGCAGTATTTT; CDR3 protein: CAWSVRPGGRRDTQYF
V gene: TRBV10-3; D gene: TRBD1; J gene: TRBJ1-1; clone size: few; CDR3 DNA: TGTGCCATCAGGACAGGGGCGAACACTGAAGCTTTCTTT; CDR3 protein: CAIRTGANTEAFF
V gene: TRBV19; D gene: -; J gene: TRBJ2-7; clone size: -; CDR3 DNA: TGTGCCAGTAGTGCTACACTGTCAGGGCCGTACGAGCAGTACTTC; CDR3 protein: CASSATLSGPYEQYF
V gene: TRBV11-3; D gene: -; J gene: TRBJ2-7; clone size: -; CDR3 DNA: TGTGCCAGCAGCTCCACAGAGCAGTACTTC; CDR3 protein: CASSSTEQYF
V gene: TRBV28; D gene: -; J gene: TRBJ2-7; clone size: -; CDR3 DNA: TGTGCCAGCAGTTTCTCTATGGGACTTCTCTCCTACGAGCAGTACTTC; CDR3 protein: CASSFSMGLLSYEQYF
V gene: TRBV11-2; D gene: TRBD2; J gene: TRBJ2-1; clone size: once; CDR3 DNA: TGTGCCAGCAGCAGGACTAGCGGGGGGACTTACAATGAGCAGTTCTTC; CDR3 protein: CASSRTSGGTYNEQFF
V gene: TRBV7-3; D gene: TRBD2; J gene: TRBJ2-1; clone size: few; CDR3 DNA: TGTGCCAGCAGCTTAAGTTCTAGCGGGAGTAATGAGCAGTTCTTC; CDR3 protein: CASSLSSSGSNEQFF
V gene: TRBV30; D gene: TRBD1; J gene: TRBJ2-7; clone size: once; CDR3 DNA: TGTGCCTGGACGGGGACAGGGCCAGGGGACGAGCAGTACTTC; CDR3 protein: CAWTGTGPGDEQYF
V gene: TRBV10-2; D gene: TRBD2; J gene: TRBJ2-7; clone size: -; CDR3 DNA: TGCGCCAGCAGTGAATTGACTAGCGGGAGAATATACGAGCAGTACTTC; CDR3 protein: CASSELTSGRIYEQYF
V gene: TRBV7-9; D gene: TRBD1; J gene: TRBJ1-1; clone size: once; CDR3 DNA: TGTGCCAGCAGCTCCATCGGGACAGTGAACACTGAAGCTTTCTTT; CDR3 protein: CASSSIGTVNTEAFF
V gene: TRBV5-4; D gene: TRBD2; J gene: TRBJ2-7; clone size: many; CDR3 DNA: TGTGCCAGCAGCCTTCGGGGGGCCTACGAGCAGTACTTC; CDR3 protein: CASSLRGAYEQYF
V gene: TRBV6-1; D gene: -; J gene: TRBJ2-5; clone size: -; CDR3 DNA: TGTGCCAGCACCGCGGGTCTGGGGTTGGAGACCCAGTACTTC; CDR3 protein: CASTAGLGLETQYF
V gene: TRBV28; D gene: TRBD2; J gene: TRBJ2-5; clone size: -; CDR3 DNA: TGTGCCAGCAGTTCCTCGGGACTAGCGGGAGAAGAAGAGACCCAGTACTTC; CDR3 protein: CASSSSGLAGEEETQYF
V gene: TRBV27; D gene: -; J gene: TRBJ2-1; clone size: -; CDR3 DNA: TGTGCCAGCACCCTGACAGGCCCGAGCTCCTACAATGAGCAGTTCTTC; CDR3 protein: CASTLTGPSSYNEQFF
V gene: TRBV4-1; D gene: TRBD2; J gene: TRBJ2-3; clone size: -; CDR3 DNA: TGCGCCAGCAGTCGCGTTGGGGGAGGGCTTGCAGATACGCAGTATTTT; CDR3 protein: CASSRVGGGLADTQYF
V gene: TRBV6-6; D gene: TRBD1; J gene: TRBJ1-5; clone size: -; CDR3 DNA: TGTGCCAGCAGTACAGGGGGCCTTCAGCCCCAGCATTTT; CDR3 protein: CASSTGGLQPQHF
V gene: TRBV30; D gene: -; J gene: TRBJ2-2; clone size: -; CDR3 DNA: TGTGCCTGGACAGACACCGGGGAGCTGTTTTTT; CDR3 protein: CAWTDTGELFF
V gene: TRBV18; D gene: -; J gene: TRBJ2-7; clone size: -; CDR3 DNA: TGTGCCAGCTCACCATTTGGGGGGTCCTACGAGCAGTACTTC; CDR3 protein: CASSPFGGSYEQYF
V gene: TRBV9; D gene: TRBD2; J gene: TRBJ2-3; clone size: -; CDR3 DNA: TGTGCCAGCAGCGTAGTGGCTAGCGGGGGCACAGATACGCAGTATTTT; CDR3 protein: CASSVVASGGTDTQYF
V gene: TRBV27; D gene: -; J gene: TRBJ2-6; clone size: -; CDR3 DNA: TGTGCCAGCAGTTCGCGGGGGGCCAACGTCCTGACTTTC; CDR3 protein: CASSSRGANVLTF
V gene: TRBV5-1; D gene: TRBD1; J gene: TRBJ1-1; clone size: -; CDR3 DNA: TGCGCCAGCACCTGGGGGGGGACAGGGAACACTGAAGCTTTCTTT; CDR3 protein: CASTWGGTGNTEAFF
V gene: TRBV5-4; D gene: -; J gene: TRBJ2-5; clone size: few; CDR3 DNA: TGTGCCAGCAGCTTGCCTAGCAGAGAGACCCAGTACTTC; CDR3 protein: CASSLPSRETQYF
V gene: TRBV29-1; D gene: -; J gene: TRBJ1-1; clone size: -; CDR3 DNA: TGCAGCGTTGAAAGGGACAAAGGATATTTCGGTGAAGCTTTCTTT; CDR3 protein: CSVERDKGYFGEAFF
V gene: TRBV7-2; D gene: -; J gene: TRBJ1-1; clone size: -; CDR3 DNA: TGTGCCAGCAGCTTAGTTTCCTCCAACACTGAAGCTTTCTTT; CDR3 protein: CASSLVSSNTEAFF
V gene: TRBV6-6; D gene: TRBD1; J gene: TRBJ1-1; clone size: once; CDR3 DNA: TGTGCCAGCAGTCAGGACAGGGGATGGGACACTGAAGCTTTCTTT; CDR3 protein: CASSQDRGWDTEAFF
V gene: TRBV9; D gene: TRBD2; J gene: TRBJ2-3; clone size: few; CDR3 DNA: TGTGCCAGCAGCCCCAGCGGGGGTCGCACAGATACGCAGTATTTT; CDR3 protein: CASSPSGGRTDTQYF
V gene: TRBV9; D gene: TRBD2; J gene: TRBJ2-3; clone size: -; CDR3 DNA: TGTGCCAGCAGCCAGGGTAGGGCTAGCGGGGGCACAGATACGCAGTATTTT; CDR3 protein: CASSQGRASGGTDTQYF
V gene: TRBV9; D gene: TRBD1; J gene: TRBJ2-7; clone size: -; CDR3 DNA: TGTGCCAGCAGCGCGACCGGGACAGGGGGCCCCCAGCAGTACTTC; CDR3 protein: CASSATGTGGPQQYF
V gene: TRBV9; D gene: TRBD1; J gene: TRBJ2-1; clone size: -; CDR3 DNA: TGTGCCAGCAGCGTGACAGGGGGCAATGAGCAGTTCTTC; CDR3 protein: CASSVTGGNEQFF
V gene: TRBV7-7; D gene: -; J gene: TRBJ2-1; clone size: few; CDR3 DNA: TGTGCTAGCAGCTTAGACAGCGGACCTTACAATGAGCAGTTCTTC; CDR3 protein: CASSLDSGPYNEQFF